The rows below give T cell receptor beta chains drawn from one sample of a study of vaccination and CD4 T cells after COVID-19. Their antigen targets remain unknown. One entry per CDR3 protein results from TCRdb running MiXCR on the PCR reads. Among fewer than 20,000 distinct CDR3 sequences listed, 50% to 75% were seen once. The sample comprised CD4+ T cells from blood, cultured in vitro. Receptors were obtained from a human donor who had recovered from COVID-19. Each CDR3 is given with its conserved first and last residue. The D gene is left open where the match is weak. Expanded clones are given a class, and other clones once, few, many or no size at all.

clone size | J gene | D gene | V gene | CDR3 protein | CDR3 DNA
- | TRBJ2-1 | TRBD1 | TRBV27 | CASSYHRGSSYNEQFF | TGTGCCAGCAGTTATCACAGGGGCTCCTCCTACAATGAGCAGTTCTTC
few | TRBJ2-3 | - | TRBV20-1 | CSASTTSTPQYF | TGCAGTGCTTCTACAACTTCTACACCGCAGTATTTT
once | TRBJ2-5 | TRBD2 | TRBV5-4 | CASSWGTSSGETQYF | TGTGCCAGCAGCTGGGGGACTAGCTCTGGGGAGACCCAGTACTTC
- | TRBJ1-1 | - | TRBV6-5 | CASSYDRTNTEAFF | TGTGCCAGCAGTTACGACAGAACCAACACTGAAGCTTTCTTT
- | TRBJ2-5 | TRBD1 | TRBV6-1 | CASRVVSLRTGEETQYF | TGTGCCAGCAGAGTCGTGAGTCTTCGGACAGGGGAAGAGACCCAGTACTTC
- | TRBJ2-5 | TRBD2 | TRBV6-5 | CASSYGTSGEPIETQYF | TGTGCCAGCAGTTACGGGACTAGCGGGGAGCCTATAGAGACCCAGTACTTC
few | TRBJ2-3 | TRBD1 | TRBV6-1 | CASRDRGTDTQYF | TGTGCCAGCAGGGACAGGGGCACAGATACGCAGTATTTT
- | TRBJ1-2 | TRBD1 | TRBV15 | CATSRGDPGGGYTF | TGTGCCACCAGCAGAGGGGACCCAGGGGGTGGCTACACCTTC
- | TRBJ2-1 | TRBD2 | TRBV10-1 | CAIHLRRQRERIF | TGCGCCATTCACCTAAGGCGTCAGCGGGAGAGAATCTTC
- | TRBJ2-1 | TRBD1 | TRBV27 | CASSGRGQGGRTYNEQFF | TGTGCCAGCAGTGGCAGGGGACAGGGTGGTCGTACGTACAATGAGCAGTTCTTC
once | TRBJ1-2 | - | TRBV5-6 | CASSLSYQGANYGYTF | TGTGCCAGCAGCTTGTCTTACCAGGGAGCTAACTATGGCTACACCTTC
- | TRBJ2-3 | TRBD1 | TRBV7-2 | CASSLAGTGTGDTQYF | TGTGCCAGCAGCTTAGCCGGGACAGGGACAGGCGATACGCAGTATTTT
few | TRBJ1-5 | - | TRBV6-2/TRBV6-3 | CASRGSGNQPQHF | TGTGCCAGCCGGGGGTCGGGCAATCAGCCCCAGCATTTT
- | TRBJ2-3 | TRBD1 | TRBV20-1 | CSANDRGFTDTQYF | TGCAGTGCTAATGACAGGGGGTTCACAGATACGCAGTATTTT
- | TRBJ1-2 | - | TRBV2 | CASSEVGGVDYGYTF | TGTGCCAGCAGTGAAGTTGGAGGGGTTGACTATGGCTACACCTTC
- | TRBJ2-2 | - | TRBV5-1 | CASSLQGTPGELFF | TGCGCCAGCAGCTTGCAAGGGACCCCCGGGGAGCTGTTTTTT
- | TRBJ2-5 | - | TRBV19 | CATGITGTPQETQYF | TGTGCCACCGGGATTACAGGGACACCTCAAGAGACCCAGTACTTC
- | TRBJ1-6 | - | TRBV27 | CASSLVGRRSSYNSPLHF | TGTGCCAGCAGTTTAGTGGGTCGCCGTAGCTCCTATAATTCACCCCTCCACTTT
- | TRBJ1-5 | - | TRBV30 | CAWSVQTNQPQHF | TGTGCCTGGAGTGTTCAAACCAATCAGCCCCAGCATTTT
- | TRBJ2-3 | - | TRBV6-1 | CASKPHRITDTQYF | TGTGCCAGCAAGCCCCACAGAATCACAGATACGCAGTATTTT
- | TRBJ2-3 | - | TRBV18 | CASSPPGADTQYF | TGTGCCAGCTCGCCACCAGGGGCAGATACGCAGTATTTT
- | TRBJ2-1 | - | TRBV6-1 | CASSEAGFSSYNEQFF | TGTGCCAGCAGTGAAGCGGGGTTTAGCTCCTACAATGAGCAGTTCTTC
- | TRBJ2-3 | - | TRBV4-3 | CASSQGMSPYTDTQYF | TGCGCCAGCAGCCAAGGAATGTCGCCGTACACAGATACGCAGTATTTT
- | TRBJ1-1 | - | TRBV11-2 | CASSFRAGTEAFF | TGTGCCAGCAGCTTCAGGGCGGGCACTGAAGCTTTCTTT
- | TRBJ2-7 | TRBD2 | TRBV7-2 | CASSKVGLAGDSHEQYF | TGTGCCAGCAGCAAAGTCGGACTAGCGGGAGATTCCCACGAGCAGTACTTC
- | TRBJ1-4 | TRBD1 | TRBV24-1 | CATSEGQGGEKLFF | TGTGCCACCAGTGAGGGACAGGGAGGCGAAAAACTGTTTTTT
- | TRBJ1-6 | - | TRBV11-2 | CASSLGYNSPLHF | TGTGCCAGCAGCTTAGGGTATAATTCACCCCTCCACTTT
- | TRBJ2-5 | TRBD1 | TRBV11-2 | CASSLGPTGTIAQYF | TGTGCCAGCAGCTTAGGGCCGACAGGGACGATTGCCCAGTACTTC
- | TRBJ2-3 | - | TRBV4-1 | CASSPHPRVPDTQYF | TGCGCCAGCAGCCCCCACCCCCGGGTTCCAGATACGCAGTATTTT
- | TRBJ2-3 | TRBD2 | TRBV20-1 | CSARDHAGGTDTQYF | TGCAGTGCTAGAGATCATGCGGGGGGAACAGATACGCAGTATTTT
- | TRBJ1-2 | TRBD1 | TRBV28 | CASSRPRNGGGGAYGYTF | TGTGCCAGCAGCCGCCCCCGAAACGGAGGGGGCGGAGCCTATGGCTACACCTTC
- | TRBJ2-1 | - | TRBV20-1 | CSAIGGLPSSYNEQFF | TGCAGTGCTATAGGGGGACTTCCCAGCTCCTACAATGAGCAGTTCTTC
- | TRBJ2-5 | TRBD1 | TRBV11-3 | CASSWDRVVETQYF | TGTGCCAGCAGCTGGGACAGGGTAGTCGAGACCCAGTACTTC
- | TRBJ2-3 | - | TRBV7-2 | CASKGVDTQYF | TGTGCCAGCAAGGGGGTGGATACGCAGTATTTT
- | TRBJ2-3 | - | TRBV10-2 | CASSESRGSGTQYF | TGCGCCAGCAGTGAGTCTAGGGGATCAGGTACGCAGTATTTT
- | TRBJ1-2 | - | TRBV7-2 | CASSLVNYGYTF | TGTGCCAGCAGCTTAGTTAATTATGGCTACACCTTC
- | TRBJ1-6 | - | TRBV12-3/TRBV12-4 | CASSRQSTPGSPLHF | TGTGCCAGCAGTCGACAGTCCACCCCAGGTTCACCCCTCCACTTT
- | TRBJ1-5 | - | TRBV20-1 | CSASEGDQPQHF | TGCAGTGCTAGTGAGGGGGATCAGCCCCAGCATTTT
- | TRBJ1-1 | - | TRBV6-5 | CASSYWTDPGTEAFF | TGTGCCAGCAGTTACTGGACAGACCCGGGCACTGAAGCTTTCTTT
- | TRBJ1-2 | TRBD1 | TRBV7-3 | CASSPRGGGDDYGYTF | TGTGCCAGCAGCCCGAGGGGAGGGGGCGATGACTATGGCTACACCTTC
- | TRBJ1-1 | - | TRBV19 | CASSHTRGGYQEAFF | TGTGCCAGTAGTCACACCAGGGGAGGGTATCAGGAAGCTTTCTTT
- | TRBJ2-5 | - | TRBV28 | CASSFIGTQYF | TGTGCCAGCAGTTTTATAGGGACCCAGTACTTC
- | TRBJ2-3 | TRBD2 | TRBV29-1 | CSVATSGDFGDTQYF | TGCAGCGTCGCAACTAGCGGGGACTTCGGGGATACGCAGTATTTT
few | TRBJ2-3 | TRBD2 | TRBV7-2 | CASSKRGPLLDTQYF | TGTGCCAGCAGTAAGCGGGGGCCACTCCTAGATACGCAGTATTTT
- | TRBJ1-1 | - | TRBV10-3 | CAISDALVNTEAFF | TGTGCCATCAGTGATGCCCTAGTCAACACTGAAGCTTTCTTT
once | TRBJ2-7 | TRBD1 | TRBV24-1 | CATSDWDRDVQYF | TGTGCCACCAGTGATTGGGACAGGGATGTGCAGTACTTC
few | TRBJ2-1 | TRBD2 | TRBV11-1 | CASSPGSAAGGPREQFF | TGTGCCAGCAGCCCAGGGTCTGCGGCGGGGGGCCCCCGGGAGCAGTTCTTC
- | TRBJ1-1 | - | TRBV5-1 | CASSLVGGGSTEAFF | TGCGCCAGCAGCTTGGTGGGGGGAGGGAGCACTGAAGCTTTCTTT
- | TRBJ2-5 | - | TRBV6-1 | CASRDRFERETQYF | TGTGCCAGCAGGGATAGATTTGAGCGGGAGACCCAGTACTTC
- | TRBJ1-5 | - | TRBV6-2/TRBV6-3 | CASSSSTSNQPQHF | TGTGCCAGCAGTTCTAGTACGAGCAATCAGCCCCAGCATTTT
- | TRBJ1-2 | TRBD1 | TRBV5-4 | CASSTGDSNYGYTF | TGTGCCAGCAGCACAGGGGATTCTAACTATGGCTACACCTTC
few | TRBJ2-3 | TRBD1 | TRBV6-4 | CASSERTGYSTDTQYF | TGTGCCAGCAGTGAACGGACAGGGTATAGCACAGATACGCAGTATTTT
few | TRBJ1-1 | - | TRBV27 | CASSLSSLLAANTEAFF | TGTGCCAGCAGTTTATCGTCTTTGTTGGCAGCGAACACTGAAGCTTTCTTT
few | TRBJ1-5 | TRBD1 | TRBV27 | CASSLSTQGGYQPQHF | TGTGCCAGCAGTTTATCTACACAGGGGGGGTATCAGCCCCAGCATTTT